What follows is one T cell receptor (beta chain) and its context. This entry comes from a study of blood T cell repertoires in COVID-19. Sequencing used immunoSEQ multiplex PCR; TCRdb keeps in-frame clones, though not all of them. The table lists about 500,000 clones, 85% to 90% of them singletons. Unmatched junction bases numbered 7, after V lost 2 bases and J lost 8 bases. From germline, CDR1 is MNHNY and CDR2 SVGAGI (reference sequence). The CDR3 runs to 14 residues. The clonotype originates from a young man with COVID-19, enrolled during active disease. Specimen: peripheral blood. The V call is TRBV6-6, the J call TRBJ1-2, with 8 bases lining up with TRBD1. CDR3 DNA: TGTGCCAGCAGTTACGTCGACAGGGGCGGGGGCTACACCTTC. Translated: CASSYVDRGGGYTF.